This T cell receptor beta chain was obtained from a study of shared clonotypes between healthy human individuals. Background on the study: The plates for each donor numbered three CD4 naive, three CD4 memory, two CD8 naive and one CD8 memory.

Turning to this clone: What it recognizes is unknown.

Study-wide results and caveats: Depth was large, yet rarefaction showed that sorted-subset sequencing was incomplete.

Once extracted for a subset, genomic DNA was divided evenly among several immunoSEQ plates. TCRdb's copy holds only in-frame clones and misses some; the assay was immunoSEQ multiplex PCR. The sample lists about 670,000 clones; 72% were seen once. The receptor was derived from a woman between 25 and 40 years old in good health. The sequenced sample consisted of memory CD4+ T cells sorted from blood. The sample's subset: CD45RA-negative fraction.

As DNA, the CDR3 is TGCGCCAGCAGCCCGGGACAAGGCACCGGGGAGCTGTTTTTT. Translating gives CASSPGQGTGELFF. The chain couples TRBV5-1 to TRBJ2-2; a weak D match, TRBD1 (6 bases). The CDR3 spans 14 residues. Trimming took off 4 bases at V and 4 bases at J, with 11 bases between the two ends. Germline V lookup: CDR1 SGHRS, CDR2 YFSETQ.